A single count supports the clone carrying this T cell receptor beta chain. The antigen is undetermined. Participants comprised healthy donors of bone marrow. Looked up from germline, CDR1 is SGHTA and CDR2 is FQGTGA. V lost 1 base and J 1 base, leaving 8 bases between the germline ends. This CDR3 spans 14 amino acids. This sample was included in a study of cytomegalovirus exposure and HLA in healthy donors. The PCR contained 60 Vbeta and 13 Jbeta primers. Assay used: immunoSEQ multiplex PCR; TCRdb lists only in-frame clones, some missing. The data show 170,000 or so clones, with 83% seen just once and around 1.5% held by the top ten. General study findings and limits: A later analysis found TCR association rates differed by HLA locus, highest for DRB1 and lowest for HLA-C.

V is TRBV7-3 and J is TRBJ2-7, with D perhaps TRBD2 (6 bases). The specimen sequenced was PBMCs. The clonotype originates from a man aged 45-60 years in good health and CMV-seronegative. CDR3 in amino acids: CASSLIAGSYEQYF. In nucleotides, the CDR3 is TGTGCCAGCAGCTTAATCGCGGGATCCTACGAGCAGTACTTC.